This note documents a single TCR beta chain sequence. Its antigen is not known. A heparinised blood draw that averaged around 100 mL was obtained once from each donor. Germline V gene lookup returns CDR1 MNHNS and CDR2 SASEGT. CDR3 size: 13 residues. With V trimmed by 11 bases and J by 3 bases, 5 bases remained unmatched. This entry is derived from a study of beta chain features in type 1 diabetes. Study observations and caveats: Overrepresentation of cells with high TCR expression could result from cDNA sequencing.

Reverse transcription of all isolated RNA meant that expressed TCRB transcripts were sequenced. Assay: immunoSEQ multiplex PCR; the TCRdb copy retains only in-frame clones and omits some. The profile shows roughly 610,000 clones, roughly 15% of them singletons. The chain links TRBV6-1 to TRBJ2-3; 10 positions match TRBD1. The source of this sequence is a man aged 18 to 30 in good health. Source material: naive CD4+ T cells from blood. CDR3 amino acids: CAGRGQGTDTQYF. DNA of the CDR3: TGTGCCGGACGGGGACAGGGGACAGATACGCAGTATTTT.